This record looks at one T cell receptor (beta chain) sequence and its context. Its specificity is not known. The data are from a study of cytomegalovirus exposure and HLA in healthy donors. At the level of the study: Early released data had tens of millions of unique TCRs, all coming from HLA-typed donors.

The PCR had 60 Vbeta and 13 Jbeta primers. Sequencing used immunoSEQ multiplex PCR; TCRdb keeps in-frame clones, though not all of them. The sample data list 60,000 or so clones. The germline V gene encodes CDR1 GTSNPN and CDR2 SVGIG (reference sequence). V was pared by 5 bases and J by 4 bases, with 9 bases of the junction left unmatched. This CDR3 region has 15 residues. Study results and caveats: Some V segments, including TRBV6-2 and TRBV6-3, were excluded as indistinguishable. As a later analysis revealed, most CMV-associated TCR beta chains appeared HLA-restricted. Among donors in an Asian-associated ancestry cluster, a later analysis reportedly found fewer N-insertions than the roughly 610-donor mean.

The sequenced sample was PBMCs. The origin of this receptor is a woman under 30 in good health and CMV-seronegative. The genes are TRBV30 and TRBJ1-5, with 9 bases matching TRBD1. The CDR3, as DNA: TGTGCCTGGCGACGCCGGGACAGGGAAAATCAGCCCCAGCATTTT. Translated, it gives CAWRRRDRENQPQHF.